Below, one T cell receptor (beta chain) is given with its context. No cognate antigen has been identified for it. No much larger clonotype is one base removed from it; base qualities were not supplied. These data come from a study of post-analysis software for immune sequencing data (dated by TCRdb to the mid-2010s). For the wider study: The recorded disease courses included relapsing-remitting, secondary progressive and progressive-relapsing multiple sclerosis, and some patients had no subtype annotation. A subset of samples was prepared in parallel using single-end sample barcoding, then pooled and co-amplified after Illumina adapter ligation. The multiple sclerosis patient repertoires were compared with around ten previously published healthy control repertoires from donors aged about 6 to 26 years. Beyond this particular receptor, the publication reports: Patients showed significantly higher frequencies than controls for several TRBV segments, among them TRBV5-6, TRBV5-1 and TRBV20-1. The multiple sclerosis patient group was slightly younger than the control group. Direct clustering with F measure revealed strong co-clustering of samples prepared in the same batch, which led to a batch-effect correction. Compared with controls, multiple sclerosis patients had significantly lower normalized Chao1 diversity, a finding suggesting substantial peripheral T-cell clonal expansion.

The library relied on PCR. Sequencing was performed on an Illumina HiSeq 2500. To reduce PCR and sequencing biases, unique molecular identifiers were incorporated into the TCR beta cDNA libraries. About 500,000 cDNA molecules were obtained per 1 to 10 million input T cells, so each molecule approximated one T cell. The patient libraries were prepared and sequenced with the same protocol used for the earlier healthy control dataset. Within a given batch, samples were prepared together, multiplexed and sequenced on the same HiSeq lane. Under the source paper's analysis protocol: Raw barcoded reads were processed with MIGEC, discarding single-read molecular identifier groups before consensus assembly and CDR3 extraction. VDJtools was used for post-analysis of the clonotype tables, with diversity normalized by down-sampling every dataset to the smallest sample size. In repertoire overlap clustering, CDR3 amino acid sequences, but not nucleotide sequences, were matched to correct batch-related cross-sample contamination. TCRdb's own reprocessing of the public reads used fastp at Q25 and MiXCR and kept productive beta chains. Merged by CDR3 protein, the rows form single entries marked with the most common genes and DNA. TCRdb, not the original authors, processed these V and J calls. Recorded for this sample are about 400,000 distinct CDR3 sequences; roughly 35% of them occurred a single time. Around 15% of the sample lies in the top ten.

There are 15 amino acids in the CDR3, from cysteine to phenylalanine inclusive. Only the CDR3 part of the read is kept: 45 bases, read in frame from the first base. V is trimmed back by 5 bases and J by 2 bases, and the junction contains 5 bases that no gene match accounts for. CDR1 SGHTA and CDR2 FQGNSA were looked up in the germline V gene. To demonstrate the VDJtools post-analysis software, TCR beta repertoires were profiled from the peripheral blood of over ten young patients with multiple sclerosis. The multiple sclerosis patients were children and adolescents between roughly 6 and 16 years of age.

Input material: blood. The receptor chain draws on TRBV7-2 and TRBJ2-1; 8 bases in the middle match TRBD2. The sequence came from a girl aged 5-17 years with multiple sclerosis. The CDR3 here reads CASSVIAGPYNEQFF. The bases read TGTGCCAGCAGCGTAATAGCGGGGCCCTACAATGAGCAGTTCTTC.